Listed here are 13 T cell receptor beta chains from one sample, sequenced in a study of T cell repertoires in cytomegalovirus infection. TCRdb processed the reads anew with MiXCR; each CDR3 protein has one entry. The sample has 800,000 to 950,000 distinct CDR3 sequences, around a third seen once; the top ten hold approximately 13%. Their recognized antigens are unknown. The sample consisted of cultured CD8+ T cells from PBMCs, taken from culture after CMV antigen stimulation. These receptors were obtained from a human donor in good health (CMV status not recorded). Some clones in this sample may be carry-over from other donors' samples.

The chain recombines TRBV19 with TRBJ2-2, with D perhaps TRBD2 (6 bases). The CDR3 has 15 residues. The V end lost 5 bases, the J end lost 5 bases, and 15 bases lay between the germline ends. Germline V gene data show CDR1 as LNHDA and CDR2 as SQIVND (reference sequence). The CDR3 region has the DNA TGTGCCAGTAGTTGGACCGGGGGAAGAACCGGGGAGCTGTTTTTT. Encoded protein: CASSWTGGRTGELFF.

This chain links TRBV7-9 with TRBJ2-7, with 10 positions matching TRBD2. This CDR3 is 15 amino acids long. Germline V gives CDR1 SEHNR, CDR2 FQNEAQ (reference sequence). The V segment lost 1 base and the J segment 5 bases; nucleotides outside the gene matches: 5. CDR3 nucleotide sequence: TGTGCCAGCAGCTTAGGCCTAGCGGGGGCCCACGAGCAGTACTTC. Translating gives CASSLGLAGAHEQYF.

The V gene is TRBV6-5, the J gene TRBJ1-2, with 7 nucleotides matching TRBD1. CDR1 is MNHEY, CDR2 SVGAGI, per germline. Unmatched junction bases numbered 7, after V lost 0 bases and J lost 6 bases. The CDR3 contains 15 residues. The CDR3 nucleotides are TGTGCCAGCAGTTACTCCCAAGACAGGGCGGATGGCTACACCTTC. Translated: CASSYSQDRADGYTF.

V usage is TRBV7-8 and J usage is TRBJ2-1, with TRBD1 matching over 10 bases. This CDR3 comprises 14 residues. V shed 5 bases, J shed 8 bases, and the junction held 6 bases outside the gene matches. Germline assignment: CDR1 SGHVS and CDR2 FQNEAQ. CDR3 nucleotide sequence: TGTGCCAGCAGCCCCTGGACAGGGGGACATGAGCAGTTCTTC. Its protein is CASSPWTGGHEQFF. Full variable domain (remainder filled in from reference TRBV7-8 and TRBJ2-1): GAGVSQSPRYKVAKRGQDVALRCDPISGHVSLFWYQQALGQGPEFLTYFQNEAQLDKSGLPSDRFFAERPEGSVSTLKIQRTQQEDSAVYLCASSPWTGGHEQFFGPGTRLTVL.

V is TRBV10-3 and J is TRBJ2-1; 8 nucleotides match TRBD2. The J segment lost 5 bases and the V segment lost 7 bases, leaving 4 bases of the junction unmatched. The germline V gene has CDR1 ENHRY and CDR2 SYGVKD. The CDR3 loop spans 13 amino acids. The CDR3: CAIKSGGHNEQFF. The CDR3 DNA reads as TGTGCCATCAAAAGCGGGGGTCACAATGAGCAGTTCTTC.

On this clonotype: A much more abundant neighbour one base away suggests this may be a read error. The rearrangement links TRBV9 to TRBJ1-4; D is ambiguous. CDR1 and CDR2 (germline): SGDLS, YYNGEE. CDR3 size: 15 residues. With 4 bases removed from V and 0 bases from J, the gap between germline ends came to 10 bases. The CDR3 bases are TGTGCCAGCAGCTTAGACACTGCAACTAATGAAAAACTGTTTTTT. Its protein is CASSLDTATNEKLFF.

V gene TRBV6-2 or TRBV6-3 combines with J gene TRBJ1-2; 10 bases are shared with TRBD1. The J segment lost 6 bases and the V segment lost 1 base, leaving 8 bases of the junction unmatched. CDR3 length equals 16 residues. Germline assignment: CDR1 MNHEY and CDR2 SVGEGT. The chain's CDR3 is CASSYYGQGGRDGYTF. CDR3 in DNA: TGTGCCAGCAGTTACTACGGACAGGGGGGTCGGGATGGCTACACCTTC.

V and J are TRBV6-6 and TRBJ1-2; D unclear. Germline V gene data show CDR1 as MNHNY and CDR2 as SVGAGI (reference sequence). V shed 5 bases and J shed 4 bases, with 11 bases lying between them. The CDR3 covers 13 residues. The CDR3 region has the DNA TGTGCCAGCAGTCAGGACTCGGGCTATGGCTACACCTTC. Amino acid sequence: CASSQDSGYGYTF.

The chain couples TRBV5-4 to TRBJ1-2; D gene ambiguous. V lost 6 bases and J lost 2, with 11 bases in between. The length of the CDR3 is 13 residues. The germline CDR1 and CDR2 sequences are SGHNT and YYREEE (reference sequence). The CDR3 loop is CASTGAENYGYTF. The CDR3 DNA sequence: TGTGCCAGCACGGGAGCGGAGAACTATGGCTACACCTTC.

As to this clonotype: Lacking the conserved final phenylalanine or tryptophan, this CDR3 likely reflects a read error. V usage is TRBV7-9 and J usage is TRBJ2-4; D possibly matches TRBD1 or TRBD2 (5 bases each). Germline V gene lookup returns CDR1 SEHNR and CDR2 FQNEAQ (reference sequence). V was clipped by 3 bases and J by 7 bases, with 16 bases between them. The CDR3 runs 15 residues. CDR3 protein: CASSFKGSTSNIQYS. The CDR3, as DNA: TGTGCCAGCAGCTTCAAGGGGAGCACCTCTAACATTCAGTACTCC.

Turning to this clonotype: One junction end disagrees with the germline gene, perhaps due to a read error. This rearrangement joins TRBV11-1 to TRBJ1-1; D gene uncertain. The CDR3 totals 17 residues. Germline V gives CDR1 SGHAT, CDR2 FQDESV (reference sequence). The CDR3 loop is CVSSLWPWGGANTEAFF. The CDR3 region has the DNA TGTGTCAGCAGCTTATGGCCCTGGGGAGGTGCGAACACTGAAGCTTTCTTT. The whole variable domain, remainder taken from reference TRBV11-1 and TRBJ1-1, is EAEVAQSPRYKITEKSQAVAFWCDPISGHATLYWYRQILGQGPELLVQFQDESVVDDSQLPKDRFSAERLKGVDSTLKIQPAELGDSAMYLCVSSLWPWGGANTEAFFGQGTRLTVV.

This clonotype turned up a few times. The chain links TRBV4-1 to TRBJ1-4; D not resolved. Per the germline V gene, CDR1 is MGHRA and CDR2 is YSYEKL. V was cut by 0 bases and J by 0 bases, with 17 bases left in between. The CDR3 loop spans 19 amino acids. DNA of the CDR3: TGCGCCAGCAGCCAAGATCCAAGAGAGTCCTCTACAACTAATGAAAAACTGTTTTTT. This gives the protein CASSQDPRESSTTNEKLFF.

This clonotype occurred a few times. The rearrangement links TRBV10-3 to TRBJ1-1, with 10 bases lining up with TRBD1. V was clipped by 10 bases and J by 1 base; unmatched bases: 12. This CDR3 is built from 16 residues. Germline assignment: CDR1 ENHRY and CDR2 SYGVKD. In nucleotides, the CDR3 is TGTGCCACCAGAGGGACAGGGGCGGACTCGAACACTGAAGCTTTCTTT. As protein: CATRGTGADSNTEAFF.